This T cell receptor (beta chain) was identified during a study of cytomegalovirus exposure and HLA in healthy donors. This CDR3 comprises 16 residues. Germline V gene lookup returns CDR1 SGHNT and CDR2 YYREEE (reference sequence). Trimming removed 0 bases at V and 0 bases at J, with 12 bases between. PCR used 60 Vbeta primers and 13 Jbeta primers. Data came from immunoSEQ multiplex PCR; TCRdb stores just in-frame clones and leaves some out. The table lists about 160,000 clones, around three quarters of them singletons. The sequence was collected from a woman between 35 and 50 years old in good health and CMV-seronegative. V is TRBV5-4 and J is TRBJ1-1; D is ambiguous. What was sequenced was PBMCs. CDR3 loop: CASSLGSSVMNTEAFF. The CDR3 DNA sequence: TGTGCCAGCAGCTTGGGGTCTTCGGTTATGAACACTGAAGCTTTCTTT.